This T cell receptor (beta chain) was recovered during a study of PD-1 blockade in classical Hodgkin lymphoma. Clones were read by immunoSEQ multiplex PCR, and TCRdb kept only the in-frame ones, dropping some. This sample has 15,000 to 16,000 clones, with 65% to 85% found just once. Each and every patient relapsed after autologous stem cell transplantation, and patients got differing brentuximab vedotin exposure. Looked up from germline, CDR1 is SGHVS and CDR2 is FNYEAQ. Trimming removed 5 bases from V and 4 bases from J; junction bases left unmatched: 7. CDR3 length: 15 amino acids. The source material was peripheral blood mononuclear cells (PBMCs), sampled before the second cycle of nivolumab. The rearrangement joins TRBV7-6 to TRBJ1-4, with 7 nucleotides matching TRBD1. This TCR was recovered from a human donor with classical Hodgkin lymphoma. Here the CDR3 DNA reads TGTGCCAGCAGCCCCCAAGGGGGCGATAATGAAAAACTGTTTTTT. Protein product: CASSPQGGDNEKLFF.